A single sample is the source of the 9 T cell receptor beta chains below, sequenced in a study of cytomegalovirus exposure and HLA in healthy donors. The PCR employed 60 Vbeta primers together with 13 Jbeta primers. Generated by immunoSEQ multiplex PCR, the TCRdb table keeps only in-frame clones and is missing some. The table has some 150,000 clones, around 64% seen once; the top ten hold under 3.5%. The sequenced sample consisted of PBMCs. All receptors come from a woman aged 25 to 39 in good health and CMV-seronegative.

The rearrangement joins TRBV28 to TRBJ2-3; D possibly corresponds to TRBD2 (6 bases). The germline gives CDR1 MDHEN, CDR2 SYDVKM. The CDR3 has 18 amino acids. The V end lost 4 bases, the J end lost 1 base, and 21 bases lay between the germline ends. The chain's CDR3 is CASSSAGLTSWGTDTQYF. The CDR3 DNA sequence: TGTGCCAGCAGTTCCGCGGGACTCACGTCGTGGGGCACAGATACGCAGTATTTT.

CDR3 DNA sequence: TGTGCCAGCAGACGGACAGGGTCTGGGACCCAGTACTTC. Translated: CASRRTGSGTQYF. This rearrangement joins TRBV28 to TRBJ2-5; TRBD1 agrees at 8 bases. Trimming took 6 bases from V and 7 from J; bases not matched to a gene: 7. This CDR3 is built from 13 residues. Germline V gives CDR1 MDHEN, CDR2 SYDVKM.

The chain combines TRBV28 with TRBJ1-4, with D perhaps matching TRBD1 (5 bases). Per the germline V gene, CDR1 is MDHEN and CDR2 is SYDVKM. Between the trimmed V and J ends, which lost 6 bases and 1 base, there was a span of 12 bases. The CDR3 has 15 residues. The CDR3, as DNA: TGTGCCAGCAGAAAAAGACAGCGAACTAATGAAAAACTGTTTTTT. Translating gives CASRKRQRTNEKLFF.

With regard to this clone: The sample holds other DNA sequences that translate to the same CDR3. V usage is TRBV14 and J usage is TRBJ2-1, with D unresolved. V was clipped by 1 base and J by 10 bases, with 11 bases between them. The CDR3 has 13 residues. Germline V gene data show CDR1 as SGHDN and CDR2 as FVKESK. The CDR3 spells CASSQVENREQFF. Here the CDR3 DNA reads TGTGCCAGCAGCCAAGTGGAGAACCGCGAGCAGTTCTTC.

The chain couples TRBV5-4 to TRBJ2-7; D might be TRBD1 (5 bases). This CDR3 is 14 amino acids long. Germline V lookup: CDR1 SGHNT, CDR2 YYREEE (reference sequence). V was clipped by 4 bases and J by 5 bases, with 16 bases between them. The CDR3 DNA sequence: TGTGCCAGCAGCCCCGAGGCAGGGCTCAACGAGCAGTACTTC. The encoded protein is CASSPEAGLNEQYF.

This chain uses TRBV28 with TRBJ1-2, with a tentative D call TRBD1 (5 bases). Germline V gives CDR1 MDHEN, CDR2 SYDVKM. V was pared by 5 bases and J by 1 base, with 11 bases between. The CDR3 length is 14 residues. The CDR3 DNA sequence: TGTGCCAGCAGTCTCCAGACAGATAACTATGGCTACACCTTC. It encodes CASSLQTDNYGYTF.

There are a few counts of this clone. The chain employs TRBV11-3 and TRBJ2-7, with 8 bases aligning to TRBD2. The V gene's germline CDR1 is SGHNT and CDR2 YENEEA. This CDR3 has 18 amino acids. The V segment lost 5 bases and the J segment 5 bases; nucleotides outside the gene matches: 20. The CDR3 loop reads CASSPGLAVGGLGNEQYF. The CDR3 DNA follows: TGTGCCAGCAGCCCCGGACTAGCTGTGGGGGGTCTTGGGAACGAGCAGTACTTC. The whole variable domain, remainder taken from reference TRBV11-3 and TRBJ2-7, is EAGVVQSPRYKIIEKKQPVAFWCNPISGHNTLYWYLQNLGQGPELLIRYENEEAVDDSQLPKDRFSAERLKGVDSTLKIQPAELGDSAVYLCASSPGLAVGGLGNEQYFGPGTRLTVT.

Written as DNA, the CDR3 is TGTGCCAGTACCCCCGAGGGGGTGAGAGATACGCAGTATTTT. Translating it yields CASTPEGVRDTQYF. J is TRBJ2-3 and V is TRBV19; TRBD1 might be the D (6 bases). V was clipped by 7 bases and J by 5 bases, with 16 bases between them. The CDR3 is 14 residues long. Germline V gene sequence: CDR1 LNHDA, CDR2 SQIVND (reference sequence).

The J gene is TRBJ1-1, the V gene TRBV5-5, with D possibly being TRBD1 (5 bases). In germline, CDR1 is SGHKS, CDR2 YYEKEE (reference sequence). Trimming shortened V by 2 bases and J by 3 bases, and 11 bases separated the two germline ends. This CDR3 comprises 14 residues. CDR3 residues: CASSFAHRHTEAFF. CDR3 in DNA: TGTGCCAGCAGCTTTGCCCACAGGCACACTGAAGCTTTCTTT.